The rows below give T cell receptor beta chains drawn from one sample of a study of cytomegalovirus exposure and HLA in healthy donors. Data came from immunoSEQ multiplex PCR; TCRdb stores just in-frame clones and leaves some out. The sample consists of around 180,000 clones, 85% to 90% of them appearing once. Sequences were obtained from PBMCs. The receptors were gathered from a woman aged 18-30 years in good health and CMV-seronegative. Each CDR3 is given with its conserved first and last residue. The D gene is left open where the match is weak. The size entry is marked missing in some rows and otherwise reads once, few, many or a size class.

J gene,D gene,clone size,V gene,CDR3 DNA,CDR3 protein
TRBJ2-7,.,.,TRBV27,TGTGCCAGCAGACCCACGGGGGAGAGGTCCTACGAGCAGTACTTC,CASRPTGERSYEQYF
TRBJ1-2,TRBD1,.,TRBV29-1,TGCAGCGTCTCAGGGGGAGATGGCTACACCTTC,CSVSGGDGYTF
TRBJ2-1,TRBD2,.,TRBV10-3,TGTGCCATCAAGGTCGGTAGCGGGAGTTCATCCTACAATGAGCAGTTCTTC,CAIKVGSGSSSYNEQFF
TRBJ2-1,.,.,TRBV5-1,TGCGCCAGCAGCTTGGACAGGCTCAATGAGCAGTTCTTC,CASSLDRLNEQFF
TRBJ1-2,TRBD1,.,TRBV29-1,TGCAGCTGGGACAGGGTGTATGGCTACACCTTC,CSWDRVYGYTF
TRBJ2-5,TRBD2,once,TRBV28,TGTGCCAGCAGTTCCCGACTAGCGGGGCACCAAGAGACCCAGTACTTC,CASSSRLAGHQETQYF
TRBJ2-7,.,.,TRBV6-1,TGTGCCAGCAGTGTAAGACCGGGACATGTCTACGAGCAGTACTTC,CASSVRPGHVYEQYF
TRBJ2-2,TRBD2,.,TRBV19,TGTGCCAGTACCCACCCGGAGGGACTAGCGGGTAACGTCCCCGGGGAGCTGTTTTTT,CASTHPEGLAGNVPGELFF
TRBJ1-2,.,few,TRBV5-5,TGTGCCAGCAGCGCTAGAGAATATGGCTACACCTTC,CASSAREYGYTF
TRBJ1-4,.,.,TRBV2,TGTGCCAGCAGACCCCGGGGGGCCCATAATGAAAAACTGTTTTTT,CASRPRGAHNEKLFF
TRBJ2-7,TRBD2,.,TRBV30,TGTGCCTGGGACTTTGGACTAGGGTTCGAGCAGTACTTC,CAWDFGLGFEQYF
TRBJ1-1,.,.,TRBV7-3,TGTGCCAGCAGCTTAAGGAGTCGGGGGTCAACTGAAGCTTTCTTT,CASSLRSRGSTEAFF
TRBJ1-6,TRBD1,.,TRBV2,TGTGCCAGCATCCAGGGACAGGGCGTTTCACCCCTCCACTTT,CASIQGQGVSPLHF
TRBJ1-5,TRBD1,.,TRBV6-1,TGTGCCAGCAGTGATTGGGGACAGGGGAGACAGCCCCAGCATTTT,CASSDWGQGRQPQHF
TRBJ2-3,.,.,TRBV11-3,TGTGCCAGCAGTTCCCGGGACTCTCTAGATACGCAGTATTTT,CASSSRDSLDTQYF
TRBJ2-1,TRBD2,once,TRBV7-8,TGTGCCAGCAGCTTAGCACCTCTAGCGGGAGAAGGGAATGAGCAGTTCTTC,CASSLAPLAGEGNEQFF
TRBJ2-3,.,.,TRBV28,TGTGCCACCCACCGGCTAGCGTCTGGGGCCGATACGCAGTATTTT,CATHRLASGADTQYF
TRBJ2-3,.,.,TRBV6-1,TGTGCCAGCGGCCGCCTAGCAGATACGCAGTATTTT,CASGRLADTQYF
TRBJ2-3,.,.,TRBV5-1,TGCGCCAGCAGCTTGGCCGTGACTAACGCAGATACGCAGTATTTT,CASSLAVTNADTQYF
TRBJ2-7,.,.,TRBV6-1,TGTGCCAGCAGTTCGGACAGCCCCTACGAGCAGTACTTC,CASSSDSPYEQYF
TRBJ1-1,TRBD1,few,TRBV2,TGTGCCAGCATCCGGACAGGAAACACTGAAGCTTTCTTT,CASIRTGNTEAFF
TRBJ2-6,.,.,TRBV4-1,TGCGCCAGCAGCCCAACCCCGGGACAGCCGGCGGGGGGGGCCAACGTCCTGACTTTC,CASSPTPGQPAGGANVLTF
TRBJ1-4,TRBD1,.,TRBV5-1,TGCGCCAGCAGCCCCACCCCGGGACAGTATAATGAAAAACTGTTTTTT,CASSPTPGQYNEKLFF
TRBJ2-7,.,.,TRBV9,TGTGCCAGCAGCGTCTCCATAGAAGCCTACGAGCAGTACTTC,CASSVSIEAYEQYF
TRBJ1-5,TRBD1,.,TRBV15,TGTGCCACCAGCACCCGGGACAGGGGAGGACAGCCCCAGCATTTT,CATSTRDRGGQPQHF
TRBJ1-2,TRBD1,.,TRBV5-8,TGTGCCAGCAGCTTGGCTTCGAGGGGGCATGGCTACACCTTC,CASSLASRGHGYTF
TRBJ2-3,TRBD2,.,TRBV5-1,TGCGCCAGCAGCTTGGATTTGTCGCTAGCGGGGAATACGCAGTATTTT,CASSLDLSLAGNTQYF
TRBJ1-1,TRBD1,.,TRBV7-6,TGTGCCAGCAGCTTCGTGGACAGGGCGACTGAAGCTTTCTTT,CASSFVDRATEAFF
TRBJ1-4,.,.,TRBV18,TGTGCCAGCTCACCATCGCAGGGAGGTAATGAAAAACTGTTTTTT,CASSPSQGGNEKLFF
TRBJ1-1,.,.,TRBV29-1,TGCAGCTCTCCCAGTACAGGGCAAAATATGAACACTGAAGCTTTCTTT,CSSPSTGQNMNTEAFF
TRBJ1-5,TRBD1,.,TRBV6-5,TGTGCCAGCAGAAAGGACAGGGGAGATCAGCCCCAGCATTTT,CASRKDRGDQPQHF
TRBJ2-2,.,once,TRBV11-3,TGTGCCAGCAGCTTATCCGAGGTCGGGGAGCTGTTTTTT,CASSLSEVGELFF
TRBJ1-1,TRBD1,.,TRBV19,TGTGCCAGTAGGCTGACAGGGGCTCCCTTTTCAGCTTTCTTT,CASRLTGAPFSAFF
TRBJ2-1,TRBD2,few,TRBV6-4,TGTGCCAGCAGTGATACTAGCGGGGGGGCTGAGCAGTTCTTC,CASSDTSGGAEQFF
TRBJ1-4,.,.,TRBV28,TGTGCCAGCAGTTCCCCGCTGCAGGGGCGTGAAAAACTGTTTTTT,CASSSPLQGREKLFF
TRBJ2-3,TRBD1,.,TRBV13,TGTGCCAGCAGCACGCCGGGACAGGGGGGGACAGATACGCAGTATTTT,CASSTPGQGGTDTQYF
TRBJ1-2,TRBD1,.,TRBV19,TGTGCCAGTAGTAACCGGGACAGACTCTATGGCTACACCTTC,CASSNRDRLYGYTF
TRBJ2-7,TRBD2,.,TRBV6-1,TGTGCCAGCAGTGAAGGGGTAGCGGGACCCTCCTACGAGCAGTACTTC,CASSEGVAGPSYEQYF
TRBJ2-3,.,.,TRBV30,TGTGCCTGGATTGGCCGATCCACAGATACGCAGTATTTT,CAWIGRSTDTQYF
TRBJ2-7,TRBD1,.,TRBV6-5,TGTGCCAGCAGCACAGGACCGACAGGGCGCGAGCAGTACTTC,CASSTGPTGREQYF
TRBJ1-4,.,.,TRBV6-1,TGTGCCAGCAGTGAAGCGAGCGAAAAACTGTTTTTT,CASSEASEKLFF
TRBJ1-2,TRBD1,.,TRBV6-6,TGTGCCAGCAGTCCGGGACAGATCAACTATGGCTACACCTTC,CASSPGQINYGYTF
TRBJ1-4,TRBD1,.,TRBV6-5,TGTGCCAGCAGCGGGGGGAACAGGGGGGAAAAACTGTTTTTT,CASSGGNRGEKLFF
TRBJ2-1,TRBD1,.,TRBV5-4,TGTGCCAGCAGCTCGCCGGGACAGGGGGCTGATGAGCAGTTCTTC,CASSSPGQGADEQFF
TRBJ1-1,TRBD1,.,TRBV19,TGTGCCAGTAGTATAGCAGGACAGGGGGGCTTCTTT,CASSIAGQGGFF
TRBJ1-3,.,.,TRBV28,TGTGCCAGCAGTTTTAGAGGGTCCGCCACCATATATTTT,CASSFRGSATIYF
TRBJ1-3,.,.,TRBV10-2,TGCGCCAGCAGCGAGGTGTTCTCTTCTGGAAACACCATATATTTT,CASSEVFSSGNTIYF
TRBJ2-3,TRBD2,few,TRBV9,TGTGCCAGCGGGGGGAGGGCCTCAGATACGCAGTATTTT,CASGGRASDTQYF
TRBJ1-5,.,.,TRBV6-6,TGTGCCAGCAGTTACGCCGGGATGCCTCATCAGCCCCAGCATTTT,CASSYAGMPHQPQHF
TRBJ1-1,TRBD1,.,TRBV5-1,TGCGCCAGCAGCAGGGGGACAGGGAGGGTGAACACTGAAGCTTTCTTT,CASSRGTGRVNTEAFF
TRBJ2-5,.,.,TRBV9,TGTGCCAGCAGCGCTCAGGGGTTAGAGACCCAGTACTTC,CASSAQGLETQYF
TRBJ2-2,TRBD1,.,TRBV27,TGTGCCAGCAGTCGGGACAGACAAACCGGGGAGCTGTTTTTT,CASSRDRQTGELFF
TRBJ1-1,.,.,TRBV7-2,TGTGCCAGCAGCTTACAGGGGCGCGCTGAAGCTTTCTTT,CASSLQGRAEAFF
TRBJ1-4,.,.,TRBV7-4,TGTGCCAGCAGCTTAGCTCGGGGGGCGCCCCCTCCTAATAATGAAAAACTGTTTTTT,CASSLARGAPPPNNEKLFF
TRBJ2-5,.,.,TRBV6-1,TGTGCCAGCGCCTTTTTAAACCCGTCCGGAGAGACCCAGTACTTC,CASAFLNPSGETQYF
TRBJ2-3,.,few,TRBV30,TGTGCCTGGAGTGTAACCCCTGGCGATACGCAGTATTTT,CAWSVTPGDTQYF
TRBJ1-1,.,.,TRBV19,TGTGCCAGTACCCTAGGCAACACTGAAGCTTTCTTT,CASTLGNTEAFF
TRBJ1-4,.,.,TRBV5-1,TGCGCCAGCAGCTTGGGAACAGGGTTTAATGAAAAACTGTTTTTT,CASSLGTGFNEKLFF
TRBJ2-2,.,.,TRBV21-1,TGTGCCAGCCGTCGAGGGAGAGGGTCCGGGGAGCTGTTTTTT,CASRRGRGSGELFF